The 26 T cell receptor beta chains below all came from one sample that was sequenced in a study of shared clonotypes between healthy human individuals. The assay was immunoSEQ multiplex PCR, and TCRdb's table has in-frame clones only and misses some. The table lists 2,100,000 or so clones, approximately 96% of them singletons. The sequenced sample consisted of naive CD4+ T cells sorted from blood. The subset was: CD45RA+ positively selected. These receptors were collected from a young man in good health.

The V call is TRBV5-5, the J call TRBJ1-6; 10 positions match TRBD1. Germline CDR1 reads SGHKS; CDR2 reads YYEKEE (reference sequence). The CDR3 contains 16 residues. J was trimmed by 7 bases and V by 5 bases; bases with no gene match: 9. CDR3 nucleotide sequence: TGTGCCAGCAGTCCGGGACAGGGGACGTACAATTCACCCCTCCACTTT. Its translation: CASSPGQGTYNSPLHF.

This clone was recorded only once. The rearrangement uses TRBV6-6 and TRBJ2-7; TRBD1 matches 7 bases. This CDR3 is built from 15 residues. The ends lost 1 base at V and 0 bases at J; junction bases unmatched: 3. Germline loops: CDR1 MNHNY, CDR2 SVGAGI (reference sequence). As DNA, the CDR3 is TGTGCCAGCAGTTACTTCTCAGGGGGCTCCTACGAGCAGTACTTC. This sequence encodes CASSYFSGGSYEQYF.

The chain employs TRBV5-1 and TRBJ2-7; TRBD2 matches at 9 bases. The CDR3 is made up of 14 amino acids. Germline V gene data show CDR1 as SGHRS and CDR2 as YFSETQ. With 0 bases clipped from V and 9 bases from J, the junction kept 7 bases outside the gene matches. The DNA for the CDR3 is TGCGCCAGCAGCTTGGGAGTAGCGGGGGACGGGCAGTACTTC. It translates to CASSLGVAGDGQYF.

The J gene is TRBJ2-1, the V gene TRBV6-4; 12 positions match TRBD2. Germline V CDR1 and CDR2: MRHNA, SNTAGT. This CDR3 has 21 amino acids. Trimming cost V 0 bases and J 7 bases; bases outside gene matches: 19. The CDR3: CASSDSSGLERLAGARNEQFF. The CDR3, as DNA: TGTGCCAGCAGTGACTCGTCGGGGCTTGAGAGACTAGCGGGAGCTAGGAATGAGCAGTTCTTC.

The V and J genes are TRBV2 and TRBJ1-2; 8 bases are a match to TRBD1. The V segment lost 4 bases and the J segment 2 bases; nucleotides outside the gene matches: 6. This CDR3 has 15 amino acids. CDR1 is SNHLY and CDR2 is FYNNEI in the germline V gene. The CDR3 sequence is CASSARTGTNYGYTF. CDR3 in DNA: TGTGCCAGCAGTGCGAGGACAGGGACAAACTATGGCTACACCTTC.

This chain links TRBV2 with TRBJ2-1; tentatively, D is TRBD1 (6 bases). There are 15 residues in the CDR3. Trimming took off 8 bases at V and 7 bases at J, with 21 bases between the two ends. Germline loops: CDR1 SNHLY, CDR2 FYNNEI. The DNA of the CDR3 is TGTGCCAGCCCCGATACAGGGAATACATGGAATGAGCAGTTCTTC. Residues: CASPDTGNTWNEQFF.

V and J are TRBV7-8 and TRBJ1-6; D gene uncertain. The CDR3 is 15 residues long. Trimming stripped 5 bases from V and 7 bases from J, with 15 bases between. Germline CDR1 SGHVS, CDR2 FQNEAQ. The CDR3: CASSPTLTSNSPLHF. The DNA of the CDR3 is TGTGCCAGCAGCCCAACGCTCACGTCAAATTCACCCCTCCACTTT. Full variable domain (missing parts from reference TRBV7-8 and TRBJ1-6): GAGVSQSPRYKVAKRGQDVALRCDPISGHVSLFWYQQALGQGPEFLTYFQNEAQLDKSGLPSDRFFAERPEGSVSTLKIQRTQQEDSAVYLCASSPTLTSNSPLHFGNGTRLTVT.

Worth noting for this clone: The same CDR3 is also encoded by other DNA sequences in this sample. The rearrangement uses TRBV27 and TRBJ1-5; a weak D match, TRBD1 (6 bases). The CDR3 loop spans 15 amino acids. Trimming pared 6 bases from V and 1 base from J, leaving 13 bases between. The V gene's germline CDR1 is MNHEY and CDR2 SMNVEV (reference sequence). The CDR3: CASRTGTFSNQPQHF. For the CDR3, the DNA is TGTGCCAGCAGAACCGGGACATTCAGCAATCAGCCCCAGCATTTT.

The CDR3 spells CASSLGDSDSGGAEQYF. For the CDR3, the DNA is TGTGCCAGCAGCTTAGGGGACAGCGATTCCGGGGGGGCCGAGCAGTACTTC. This sequence joins TRBV7-9 and TRBJ2-7; D is possibly TRBD2 (8 bases). The CDR3 is made up of 17 amino acids. The germline V and J ends were trimmed by 1 base and 6 bases, with 22 bases remaining between them. CDR1 is SEHNR and CDR2 is FQNEAQ in the germline V gene (reference sequence).

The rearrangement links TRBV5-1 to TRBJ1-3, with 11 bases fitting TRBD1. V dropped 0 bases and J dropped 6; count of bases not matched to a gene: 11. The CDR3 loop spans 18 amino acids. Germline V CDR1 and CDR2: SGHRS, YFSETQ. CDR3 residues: CASSLVGTGGTAPNTIYF. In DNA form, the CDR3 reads TGCGCCAGCAGCTTGGTTGGGACAGGGGGAACCGCTCCAAACACCATATATTTT.

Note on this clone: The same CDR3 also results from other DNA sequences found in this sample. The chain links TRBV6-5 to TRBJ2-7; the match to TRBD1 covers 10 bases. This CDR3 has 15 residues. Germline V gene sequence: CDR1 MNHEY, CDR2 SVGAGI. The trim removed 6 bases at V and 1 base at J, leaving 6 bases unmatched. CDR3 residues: CASSRRDRGSYEQYF. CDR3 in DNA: TGTGCCAGCAGCCGCCGGGACAGGGGATCCTACGAGCAGTACTTC.

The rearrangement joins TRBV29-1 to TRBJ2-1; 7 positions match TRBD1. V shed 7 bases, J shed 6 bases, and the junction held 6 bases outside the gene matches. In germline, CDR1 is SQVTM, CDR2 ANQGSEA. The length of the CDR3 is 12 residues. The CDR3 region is CSANRGVNEQFF. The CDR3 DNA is TGCAGCGCCAACAGGGGAGTCAATGAGCAGTTCTTC.

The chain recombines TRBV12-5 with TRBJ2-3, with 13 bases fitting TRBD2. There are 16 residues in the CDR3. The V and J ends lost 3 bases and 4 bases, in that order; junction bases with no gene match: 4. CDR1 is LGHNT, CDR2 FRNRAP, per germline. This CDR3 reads CASGLGLAGVPDTQYF. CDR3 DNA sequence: TGTGCTAGTGGTTTAGGACTAGCGGGAGTTCCAGATACGCAGTATTTT.

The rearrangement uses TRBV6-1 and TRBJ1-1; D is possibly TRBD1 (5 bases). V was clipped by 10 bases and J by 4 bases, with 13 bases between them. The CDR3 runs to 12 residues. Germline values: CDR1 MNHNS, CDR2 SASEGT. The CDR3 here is CATNWGFTEAFF. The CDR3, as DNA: TGTGCCACGAACTGGGGGTTCACTGAAGCTTTCTTT.

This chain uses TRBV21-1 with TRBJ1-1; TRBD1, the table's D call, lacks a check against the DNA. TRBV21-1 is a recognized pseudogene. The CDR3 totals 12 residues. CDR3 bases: TGTGTCACAAGGGGGCACGACACTGAAGCTTTCTTT. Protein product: CVTRGHDTEAFF.

CDR3: CASSFPGGQSPLHF. The DNA for the CDR3 is TGTGCCAGCAGCTTCCCAGGGGGCCAATCACCCCTCCACTTT. The chain carries TRBV7-9 and TRBJ1-6, with 8 positions matching TRBD1. The CDR3 is made up of 14 amino acids. V was clipped by 3 bases and J by 10 bases; unmatched bases: 5. Germline CDR1 SEHNR, CDR2 FQNEAQ (reference sequence).

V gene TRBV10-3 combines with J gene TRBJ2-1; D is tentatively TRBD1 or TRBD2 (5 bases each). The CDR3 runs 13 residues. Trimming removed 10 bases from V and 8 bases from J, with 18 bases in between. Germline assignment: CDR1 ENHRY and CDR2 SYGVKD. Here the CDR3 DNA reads TGTGCCACTTGGGACCTCACCGACCATGAGCAGTTCTTC. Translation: CATWDLTDHEQFF.

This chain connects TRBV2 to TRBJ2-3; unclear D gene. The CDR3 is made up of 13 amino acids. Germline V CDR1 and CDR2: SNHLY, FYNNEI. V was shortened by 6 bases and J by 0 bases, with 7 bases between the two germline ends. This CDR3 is CASRPSSTDTQYF. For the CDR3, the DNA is TGTGCCAGCAGGCCATCTAGCACAGATACGCAGTATTTT.

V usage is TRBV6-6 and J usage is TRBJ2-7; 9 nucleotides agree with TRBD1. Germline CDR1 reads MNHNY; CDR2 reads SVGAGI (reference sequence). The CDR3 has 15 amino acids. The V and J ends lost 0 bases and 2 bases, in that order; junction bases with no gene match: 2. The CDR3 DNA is TGTGCCAGCAGTTACTCGGACAGGGGACCCTACGAGCAGTACTTC. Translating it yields CASSYSDRGPYEQYF.

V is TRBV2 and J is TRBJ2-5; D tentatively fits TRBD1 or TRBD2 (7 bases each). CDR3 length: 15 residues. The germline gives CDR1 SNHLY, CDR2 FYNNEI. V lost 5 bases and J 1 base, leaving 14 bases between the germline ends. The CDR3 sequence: CASSWGGGVQETQYF. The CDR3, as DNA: TGTGCCAGCAGTTGGGGAGGGGGCGTCCAAGAGACCCAGTACTTC.

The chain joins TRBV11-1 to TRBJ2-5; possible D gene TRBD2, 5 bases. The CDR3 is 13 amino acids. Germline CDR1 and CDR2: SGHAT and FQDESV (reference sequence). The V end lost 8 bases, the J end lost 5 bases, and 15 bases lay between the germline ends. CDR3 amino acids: CASSGRGSETQYF. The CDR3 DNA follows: TGTGCCAGCTCGGGTCGGGGATCGGAGACCCAGTACTTC.

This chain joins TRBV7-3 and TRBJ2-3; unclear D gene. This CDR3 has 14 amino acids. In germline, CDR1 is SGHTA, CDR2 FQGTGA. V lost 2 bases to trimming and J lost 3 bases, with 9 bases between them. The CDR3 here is CASSLLGTTDTQYF. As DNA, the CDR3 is TGTGCCAGCAGCTTATTGGGAACGACAGATACGCAGTATTTT. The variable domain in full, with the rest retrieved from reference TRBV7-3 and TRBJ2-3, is GAGVSQTPSNKVTEKGKYVELRCDPISGHTALYWYRQSLGQGPEFLIYFQGTGAADDSGLPNDRFFAVRPEGSVSTLKIQRTERGDSAVYLCASSLLGTTDTQYFGPGTRLTVL.

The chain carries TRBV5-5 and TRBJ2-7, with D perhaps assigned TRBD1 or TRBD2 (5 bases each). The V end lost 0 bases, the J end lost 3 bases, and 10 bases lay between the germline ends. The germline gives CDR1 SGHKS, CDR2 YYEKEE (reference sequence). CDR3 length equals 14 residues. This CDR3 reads CASSLAGSLYEQYF. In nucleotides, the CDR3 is TGTGCCAGCAGCTTGGCAGGGAGCCTCTACGAGCAGTACTTC.

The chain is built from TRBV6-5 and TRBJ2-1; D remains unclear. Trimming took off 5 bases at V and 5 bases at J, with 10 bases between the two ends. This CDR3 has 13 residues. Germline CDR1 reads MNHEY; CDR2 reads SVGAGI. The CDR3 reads CASSSRVHNEQFF. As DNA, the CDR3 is TGTGCCAGCAGTAGTAGGGTGCACAATGAGCAGTTCTTC.

For the CDR3, the DNA is TGTGCCAGCAGGGCGTTTGGGCCCTACGAGCAGTACTTC. Protein: CASRAFGPYEQYF. V is TRBV6-1 and J is TRBJ2-7; D is unclear. The V end was cut by 6 bases, the J end by 2 bases, with 11 bases between. CDR1 MNHNS and CDR2 SASEGT come from the germline V gene. The CDR3 loop spans 13 amino acids.

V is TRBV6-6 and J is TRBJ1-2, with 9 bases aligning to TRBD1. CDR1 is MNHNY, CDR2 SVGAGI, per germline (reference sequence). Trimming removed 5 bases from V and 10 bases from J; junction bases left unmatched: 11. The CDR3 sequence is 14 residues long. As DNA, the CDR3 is TGTGCCAGCAGTGACGGGACAGGGTCTGAGGTCTACACCTTC. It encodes CASSDGTGSEVYTF.